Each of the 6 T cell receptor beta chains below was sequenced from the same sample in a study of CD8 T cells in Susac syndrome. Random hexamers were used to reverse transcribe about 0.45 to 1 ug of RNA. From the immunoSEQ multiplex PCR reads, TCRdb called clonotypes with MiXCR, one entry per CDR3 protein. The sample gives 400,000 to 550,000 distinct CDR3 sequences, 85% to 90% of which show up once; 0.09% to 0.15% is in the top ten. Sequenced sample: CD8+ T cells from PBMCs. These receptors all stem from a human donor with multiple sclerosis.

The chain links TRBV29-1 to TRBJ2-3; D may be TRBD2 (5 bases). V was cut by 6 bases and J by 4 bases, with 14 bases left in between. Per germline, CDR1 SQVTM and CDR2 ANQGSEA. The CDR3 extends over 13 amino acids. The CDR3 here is CSVNTGWSDTQYF. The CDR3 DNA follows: TGCAGCGTCAACACGGGGTGGTCAGATACGCAGTATTTT.

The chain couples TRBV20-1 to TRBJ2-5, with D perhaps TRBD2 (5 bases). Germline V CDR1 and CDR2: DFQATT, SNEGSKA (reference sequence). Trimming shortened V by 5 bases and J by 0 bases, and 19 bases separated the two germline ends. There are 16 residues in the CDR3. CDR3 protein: CSAPLNRAENQETQYF. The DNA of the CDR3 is TGCAGTGCTCCCTTGAACCGAGCGGAAAACCAAGAGACCCAGTACTTC.

This CDR3 reads CASSQGAGWSGELFF. CDR3 nucleotide sequence: TGCGCCAGCAGCCAAGGCGCAGGGTGGTCCGGGGAGCTGTTTTTT. The J gene is TRBJ2-2, the V gene TRBV4-1; D perhaps matches TRBD1 (5 bases). This CDR3 spans 15 amino acids. V gave up 1 base and J gave up 6 bases, with 12 bases separating them. The germline gives CDR1 MGHRA, CDR2 YSYEKL.

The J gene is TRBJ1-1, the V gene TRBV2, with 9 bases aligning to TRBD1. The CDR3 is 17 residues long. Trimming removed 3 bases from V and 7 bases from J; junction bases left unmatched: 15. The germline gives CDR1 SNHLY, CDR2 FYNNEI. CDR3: CASSDGTGGDLTGEAFF. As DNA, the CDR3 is TGTGCCAGCAGTGACGGAACAGGGGGCGATTTGACGGGTGAAGCTTTCTTT.

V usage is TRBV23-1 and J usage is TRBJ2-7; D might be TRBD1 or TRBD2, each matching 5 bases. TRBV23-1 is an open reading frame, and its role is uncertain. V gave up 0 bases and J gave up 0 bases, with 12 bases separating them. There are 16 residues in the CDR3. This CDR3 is CASSQSLGPSSYEQYF. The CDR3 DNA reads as TGCGCCAGCAGTCAATCTCTGGGACCCAGCTCCTACGAGCAGTACTTC.

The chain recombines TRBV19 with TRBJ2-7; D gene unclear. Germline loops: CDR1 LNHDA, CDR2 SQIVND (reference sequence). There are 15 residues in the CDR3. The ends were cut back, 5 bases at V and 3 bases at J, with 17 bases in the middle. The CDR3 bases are TGTGCCAGTAGTCCCTACATGGGCGAACTCTACGAGCAGTACTTC. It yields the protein CASSPYMGELYEQYF.